This T cell receptor beta chain was sequenced for a study of early T cells in non-severe SARS-CoV-2 infection. This clonotype was observed at least ten times. CDR1 SGHDN and CDR2 FVKESK come from the germline V gene. Trimming left V 4 bases short and J 4 bases short, with 16 bases between. The CDR3 extends over 16 amino acids. TCRdb processed the 5' RACE reads anew with MiXCR; each CDR3 protein has one entry. The sample holds about 58,000 distinct CDR3 sequences, roughly an eighth seen once. The origin of this receptor is an adult who was a healthcare worker with PCR-confirmed SARS-CoV-2 infection or an uninfected control (not recorded which). The source material was whole blood. V and J are TRBV14 and TRBJ2-2; the D gene is possibly TRBD1 (5 bases). The chain's CDR3 is CASSPQGVGPTGELFF. As DNA, the CDR3 is TGTGCCAGCAGCCCCCAAGGGGTAGGGCCCACCGGGGAGCTGTTTTTT.